Listed below are T cell receptor beta chains from one sample, sequenced in a study of shared clonotypes between healthy human individuals. Measured with immunoSEQ multiplex PCR; TCRdb has only the in-frame clones, and not every one. The repertoire includes about 2.1 million clones, around 95% of them detected once, and approximately 1.7% sits in the top ten. Sequenced sample: naive CD8+ T cells from PBMCs. All receptors come from a man in his late teens or twenties in good health. Some clones in this sample may be carry-over from other donors' samples. CDR3s include the opening cysteine and the closing phenylalanine or tryptophan. D genes are given only for firm matches. Clone sizes are given selectively: once, few, many, or a class where the clone is expanded.

d_call: TRBD2
v_call: TRBV6-5
j_call: TRBJ2-7
clone_size: .
cdr3_nt: TGTGCCAGCAGCTACCTGGGACTAGCGGACTCCTACGAGCAGTACTTC
cdr3_aa: CASSYLGLADSYEQYF

d_call: TRBD1
v_call: TRBV19
j_call: TRBJ1-4
clone_size: .
cdr3_nt: TGTGCCAGTAGTATCGACTCCAGGGGGCTTCGTGAAAAACTGTTTTTT
cdr3_aa: CASSIDSRGLREKLFF

d_call: .
v_call: TRBV15
j_call: TRBJ2-1
clone_size: once
cdr3_nt: TGTGCCACCAGCAGAGATAACACGAGGTTGGGCGAGCAGTTCTTC
cdr3_aa: CATSRDNTRLGEQFF

d_call: .
v_call: TRBV6-6
j_call: TRBJ2-5
clone_size: .
cdr3_nt: TGTGCCAGCAGTTCGTACAGGGCGCCGCATCAAGAGACCCAGTACTTC
cdr3_aa: CASSSYRAPHQETQYF

d_call: .
v_call: TRBV27
j_call: TRBJ2-7
clone_size: once
cdr3_nt: TGTGCCAGCAGCGGGGCCTACGAGCAGTACTTC
cdr3_aa: CASSGAYEQYF

d_call: .
v_call: TRBV6-5
j_call: TRBJ2-3
clone_size: .
cdr3_nt: TGTGCCAGCAGTTACTTGCGGAGAGGGGATACGCAGTATTTT
cdr3_aa: CASSYLRRGDTQYF

d_call: TRBD1
v_call: TRBV9
j_call: TRBJ2-7
clone_size: .
cdr3_nt: TGTGCCAGCAGCCCCAGACAGGGACACTACGAGCAGTACTTC
cdr3_aa: CASSPRQGHYEQYF

d_call: TRBD2
v_call: TRBV28
j_call: TRBJ2-7
clone_size: .
cdr3_nt: TGTGCCAGCAGTCCCCAGAAGCGGGAAGAAGCCTACGAGCAGTACTTC
cdr3_aa: CASSPQKREEAYEQYF

d_call: .
v_call: TRBV9
j_call: TRBJ1-4
clone_size: .
cdr3_nt: TGTGCCAGCAGCGCCTCCTTTAATGAAAAACTGTTTTTT
cdr3_aa: CASSASFNEKLFF

d_call: .
v_call: TRBV6-6
j_call: TRBJ2-1
clone_size: .
cdr3_nt: TGTGCCAGCAGTTCCGACCTTTTTCCGCGGTTCTTC
cdr3_aa: CASSSDLFPRFF

d_call: .
v_call: TRBV9
j_call: TRBJ2-6
clone_size: .
cdr3_nt: TGTGCCAGCAGCGGCGGAGGCTCTGGGGCCAACGTCCTGACTTTC
cdr3_aa: CASSGGGSGANVLTF

d_call: .
v_call: TRBV11-2
j_call: TRBJ2-7
clone_size: .
cdr3_nt: TGTGCCAGCAGCTACGGCGGCTACGAGCAGTACTTC
cdr3_aa: CASSYGGYEQYF

d_call: .
v_call: TRBV9
j_call: TRBJ1-3
clone_size: .
cdr3_nt: TGTGCCAGCAGCGCTGGGGCGGGGGGCAGAAACACCATATATTTT
cdr3_aa: CASSAGAGGRNTIYF

d_call: .
v_call: TRBV15
j_call: TRBJ2-7
clone_size: .
cdr3_nt: TGTGCCACCAGCAGAGAGGGGGCGATATATTACGAGCAGTACTTC
cdr3_aa: CATSREGAIYYEQYF

d_call: TRBD2
v_call: TRBV28
j_call: TRBJ2-7
clone_size: once
cdr3_nt: TGTGCCAGCAGTCCTTGGCGGGGGGAGCAGTACTTC
cdr3_aa: CASSPWRGEQYF

d_call: .
v_call: TRBV7-6
j_call: TRBJ2-3
clone_size: .
cdr3_nt: TGTGCCAGTTCGCCCCGACCGAACACAGATACGCAGTATTTT
cdr3_aa: CASSPRPNTDTQYF

d_call: .
v_call: TRBV6-4
j_call: TRBJ2-3
clone_size: .
cdr3_nt: TGTGCCAGCAGTGACTTGGGGGGCCCCGGCGGGGAATTCACAGATACGCAGTATTTT
cdr3_aa: CASSDLGGPGGEFTDTQYF

d_call: TRBD2
v_call: TRBV7-9
j_call: TRBJ2-1
clone_size: .
cdr3_nt: TGTGCCAGCAGCTTGGGACTAGCGGGTTTATCCTACAATGAGCAGTTCTTC
cdr3_aa: CASSLGLAGLSYNEQFF

d_call: .
v_call: TRBV27
j_call: TRBJ2-7
clone_size: .
cdr3_nt: TGTGCCAGCAGTCCCTCCATCCCGACTAGGGAGCAGTACTTC
cdr3_aa: CASSPSIPTREQYF

d_call: .
v_call: TRBV30
j_call: TRBJ2-2
clone_size: once
cdr3_nt: TGTGCCTACCGAGCCACCGGGGAGCTGTTTTTT
cdr3_aa: CAYRATGELFF

d_call: TRBD1
v_call: TRBV7-3
j_call: TRBJ2-3
clone_size: .
cdr3_nt: TGTGCCAGCAGCTTAGGACAGGGTTACACAGATACGCAGTATTTT
cdr3_aa: CASSLGQGYTDTQYF

d_call: .
v_call: TRBV19
j_call: TRBJ2-7
clone_size: once
cdr3_nt: TGTGCCAGTAGTATAGTGGCAGCCTCCTACGAGCAGTACTTC
cdr3_aa: CASSIVAASYEQYF

d_call: .
v_call: TRBV7-6
j_call: TRBJ2-2
clone_size: .
cdr3_nt: TGTGCCAGCAGCCCACGAGTCGGCAGGTCCACCGGGGAGCTGTTTTTT
cdr3_aa: CASSPRVGRSTGELFF